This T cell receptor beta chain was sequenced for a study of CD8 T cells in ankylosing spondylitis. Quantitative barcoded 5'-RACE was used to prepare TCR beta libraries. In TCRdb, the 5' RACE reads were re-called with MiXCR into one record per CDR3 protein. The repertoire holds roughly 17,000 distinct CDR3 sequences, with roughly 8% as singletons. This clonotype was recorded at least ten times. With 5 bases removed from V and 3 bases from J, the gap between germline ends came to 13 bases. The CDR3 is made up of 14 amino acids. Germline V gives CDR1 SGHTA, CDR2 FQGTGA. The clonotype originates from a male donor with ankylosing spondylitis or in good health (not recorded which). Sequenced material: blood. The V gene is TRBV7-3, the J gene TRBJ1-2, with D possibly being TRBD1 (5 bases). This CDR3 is CASSPTGGDYGYTF. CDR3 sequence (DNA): TGTGCCAGCAGCCCGACCGGAGGGGACTATGGCTACACCTTC.